These 3 T cell receptor beta chains originate from one sample sequenced in a study of T cell repertoires in cytomegalovirus infection. These TCRs' antigens remain unknown. TCRdb re-analysed the reads in MiXCR, keeping a single row per CDR3 protein. The sample lists fewer than 950,000 distinct CDR3 sequences, about 31% occurring once. Sequencing was performed on cultured CD8+ T cells from PBMCs, taken from culture after CMV antigen stimulation. The receptors shown here come from a human donor in good health (CMV status not recorded). Some clones in this sample may be carry-over from other donors' samples.

The chain combines TRBV18 with TRBJ1-3; D unclear. The V gene lost 3 bases and the J gene lost 0 bases, with 6 bases spanning the gap. The CDR3 is 14 residues long. The germline V gene has CDR1 KGHSH and CDR2 LQKENI. The CDR3 region has the DNA TGTGCCAGCTCACCCCCAGCCTCTGGAAACACCATATATTTT. Residues: CASSPPASGNTIYF.

There are many counts of this clonotype. The rearrangement joins TRBV12-3 or TRBV12-4 to TRBJ1-2; D not certain. V was trimmed by 6 bases and J by 5 bases, leaving 7 bases between them. The CDR3 is 11 residues long. The CDR3 nucleotides are TGTGCCAGCAGCTTCGGTTATGGCTACACCTTC. Translating gives CASSFGYGYTF.

The rearrangement links TRBV7-3 to TRBJ2-3; perhaps TRBD2 as D (5 bases). From germline, CDR1 is SGHTA and CDR2 FQGTGA. The ends were cut back, 5 bases at V and 5 bases at J, with 11 bases in the middle. The CDR3 has 13 residues. The CDR3 sequence is CASSPEAGDTQYF. The CDR3 region has the DNA TGTGCCAGCAGCCCCGAGGCGGGAGATACGCAGTATTTT.